This TCR beta chain was identified during a study of cytomegalovirus exposure and HLA in healthy donors. This CDR3 spans 18 amino acids. Broader study findings: Presence/absence comparisons presumed near-even sequencing depth among donors. Three CMV-associated chains were confirmed in vitro to be specific for CMV antigens. A later analysis showed HLA-associated TCR beta chains outstripping equally common others in clonal expansion. In an earlier analysis, about 87% or about 30%: the productive usage of most TCR beta V segments.

Primers: 60 Vbeta forward and 13 Jbeta reverse. The table came from immunoSEQ multiplex PCR; TCRdb's copy has only in-frame clones and leaves some out. Here the sample spans about 67,000 clones, 68% being singletons. Turning to this clone: Its antigen is still unknown.

V gene TRBV21-1 combines with J gene TRBJ2-1; TRBD2, as called in the table, went unchecked against the DNA. TRBV21-1 is a known pseudogene. The sample taken for sequencing was PBMCs. This receptor was obtained from a woman aged 25 to 45 in good health and CMV-seronegative. The CDR3 loop reads CASSTTNDLASSYNEQFF. In DNA, the CDR3 is TGTGCCAGCAGCACTACCAATGACCTAGCGAGCTCCTACAATGAGCAGTTCTTC.